This T cell receptor (beta chain) emerged from a study of T cells in Graves' hyperthyroidism and ophthalmopathy. TCR beta CDR3 regions were amplified from RNA. Carried out on the TCR CDR3, a first-round RT-PCR used the HTBI primer set. In TCRdb, the multiplex PCR reads were re-called with MiXCR into one record per CDR3 protein. The sample yields about 720,000 distinct CDR3 sequences, over 15% seen once. CDR1 and CDR2 (germline): SGHKS, YYEKEE (reference sequence). The CDR3 spans 14 residues. J was trimmed by 9 bases and V by 4 bases; bases with no gene match: 8. The table lists this clonotype with a count of one. Hyperthyroidism had been newly diagnosed in patients aged 18 to 65, and its duration was under 2 months. Exclusion of patients followed from uncontrolled infection, other autoimmune disease, pregnancy or lactation.

The receptor's source is a man younger than 35 with Graves' hyperthyroidism. This chain joins TRBV5-5 and TRBJ2-1; 9 positions match TRBD2. Sequencing input: blood. CDR3 protein: CASSPREGRGEQFF. The CDR3 region has the DNA TGTGCCAGCAGCCCGCGGGAGGGCAGGGGTGAGCAGTTCTTC. Using reference TRBV5-5 and TRBJ2-1 for the parts outside the CDR3, the full variable domain is DAGVTQSPTHLIKTRGQQVTLRCSPISGHKSVSWYQQVLGQGPQFIFQYYEKEERGRGNFPDRFSARQFPNYSSELNVNALLLGDSALYLCASSPREGRGEQFFGPGTRLTVL.